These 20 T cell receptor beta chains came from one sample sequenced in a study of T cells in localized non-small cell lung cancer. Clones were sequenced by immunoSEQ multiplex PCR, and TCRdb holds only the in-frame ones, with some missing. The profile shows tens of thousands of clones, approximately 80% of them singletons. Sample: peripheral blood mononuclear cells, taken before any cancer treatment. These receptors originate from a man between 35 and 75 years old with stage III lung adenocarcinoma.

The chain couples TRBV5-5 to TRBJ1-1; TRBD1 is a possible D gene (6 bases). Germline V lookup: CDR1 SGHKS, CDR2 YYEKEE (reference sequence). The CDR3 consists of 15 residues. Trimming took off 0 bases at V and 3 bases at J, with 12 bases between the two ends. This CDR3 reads CASSLAGEGDTEAFF. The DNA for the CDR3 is TGTGCCAGCAGCTTGGCTGGGGAGGGGGACACTGAAGCTTTCTTT. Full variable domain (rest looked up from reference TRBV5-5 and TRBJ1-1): DAGVTQSPTHLIKTRGQQVTLRCSPISGHKSVSWYQQVLGQGPQFIFQYYEKEERGRGNFPDRFSARQFPNYSSELNVNALLLGDSALYLCASSLAGEGDTEAFFGQGTRLTVV.

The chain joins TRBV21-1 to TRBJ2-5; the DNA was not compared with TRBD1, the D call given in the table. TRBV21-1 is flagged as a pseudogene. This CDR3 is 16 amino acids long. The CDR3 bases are TGTGCCAGCAGCAGGCCCGAAAGGACAAACCAAGAGACCCAGTACTTC. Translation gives CASSRPERTNQETQYF.

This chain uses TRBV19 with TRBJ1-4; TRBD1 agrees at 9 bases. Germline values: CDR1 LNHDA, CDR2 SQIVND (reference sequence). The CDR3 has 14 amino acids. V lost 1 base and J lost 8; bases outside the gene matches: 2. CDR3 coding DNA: TGTGCCAGTAGTATAGGACAGGGGGTCGAAAAACTGTTTTTT. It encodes CASSIGQGVEKLFF.

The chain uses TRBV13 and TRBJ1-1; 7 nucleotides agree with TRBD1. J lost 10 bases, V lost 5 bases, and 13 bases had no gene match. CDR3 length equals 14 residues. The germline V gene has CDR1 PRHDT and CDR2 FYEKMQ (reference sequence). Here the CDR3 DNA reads TGTGCCAGCAGCCGCGGACAGGATAGATCAAGAGCTTTCTTT. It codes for CASSRGQDRSRAFF.

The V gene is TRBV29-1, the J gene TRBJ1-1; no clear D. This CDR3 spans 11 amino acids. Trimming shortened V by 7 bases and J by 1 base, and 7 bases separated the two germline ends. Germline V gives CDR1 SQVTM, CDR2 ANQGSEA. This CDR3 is CSASGNTEAFF. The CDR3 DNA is TGCAGCGCCTCAGGGAACACTGAAGCTTTCTTT.

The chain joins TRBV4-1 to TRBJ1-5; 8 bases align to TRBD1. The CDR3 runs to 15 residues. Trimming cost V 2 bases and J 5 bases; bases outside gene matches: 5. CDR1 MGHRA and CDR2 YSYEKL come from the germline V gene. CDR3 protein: CASSQWETGDQPQHF. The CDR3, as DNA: TGCGCCAGCAGCCAATGGGAGACAGGGGATCAGCCCCAGCATTTT.

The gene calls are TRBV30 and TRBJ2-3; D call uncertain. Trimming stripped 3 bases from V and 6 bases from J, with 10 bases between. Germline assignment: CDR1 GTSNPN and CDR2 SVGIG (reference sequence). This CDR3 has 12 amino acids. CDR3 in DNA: TGTGCCTGGAGAAGATATTCGGATACGCAGTATTTT. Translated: CAWRRYSDTQYF.

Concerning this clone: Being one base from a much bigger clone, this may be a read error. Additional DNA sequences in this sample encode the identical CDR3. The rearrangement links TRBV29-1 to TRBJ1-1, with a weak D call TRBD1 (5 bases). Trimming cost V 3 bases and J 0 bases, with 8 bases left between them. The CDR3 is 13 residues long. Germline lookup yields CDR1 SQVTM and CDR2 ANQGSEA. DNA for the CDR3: TGCAGCGTTGAGGGGCAGATGAACACTGAAGCTTTCTTT. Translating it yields CSVEGQMNTEAFF. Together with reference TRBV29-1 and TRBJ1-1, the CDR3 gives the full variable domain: SAVISQKPSRDICQRGTSLTIQCQVDSQVTMMFWYRQQPGQSLTLIATANQGSEATYESGFVIDKFPISRPNLTFSTLTVSNMSPEDSSIYLCSVEGQMNTEAFFGQGTRLTVV.

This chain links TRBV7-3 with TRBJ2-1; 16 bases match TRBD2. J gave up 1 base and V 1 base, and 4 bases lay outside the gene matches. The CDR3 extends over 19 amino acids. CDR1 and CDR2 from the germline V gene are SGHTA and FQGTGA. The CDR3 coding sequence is TGTGCCAGCAGCTTAAAGGGACTAGCGGGAGGGGAATCCTACAATGAGCAGTTCTTC. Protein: CASSLKGLAGGESYNEQFF.

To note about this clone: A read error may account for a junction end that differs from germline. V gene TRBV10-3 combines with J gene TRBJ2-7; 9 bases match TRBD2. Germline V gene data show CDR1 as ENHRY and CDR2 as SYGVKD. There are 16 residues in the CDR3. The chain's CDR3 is CAISESTGTSSHEQYF. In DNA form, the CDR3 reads TGTGCCATCAGTGAGTCGACAGGGACTAGCTCCCACGAGCAGTACTTC.

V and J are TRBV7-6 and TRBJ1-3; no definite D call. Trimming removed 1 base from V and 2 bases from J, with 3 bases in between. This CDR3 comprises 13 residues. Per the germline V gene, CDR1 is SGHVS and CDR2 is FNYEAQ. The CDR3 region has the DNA TGTGCCAGCAGCTTAGGGACTGGAAACACCATATATTTT. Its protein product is CASSLGTGNTIYF.

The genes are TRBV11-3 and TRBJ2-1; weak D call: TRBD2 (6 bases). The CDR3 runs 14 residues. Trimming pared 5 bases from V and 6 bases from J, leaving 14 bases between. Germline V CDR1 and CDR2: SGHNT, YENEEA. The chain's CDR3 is CASSARLVVNEQFF. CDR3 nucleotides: TGTGCCAGCAGCGCAAGACTAGTGGTCAATGAGCAGTTCTTC.

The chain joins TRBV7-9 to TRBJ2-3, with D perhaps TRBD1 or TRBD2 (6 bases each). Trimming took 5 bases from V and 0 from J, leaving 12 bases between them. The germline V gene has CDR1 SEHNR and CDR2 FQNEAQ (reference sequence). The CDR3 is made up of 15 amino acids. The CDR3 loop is CASSPGALSTDTQYF. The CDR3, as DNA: TGTGCCAGCAGCCCGGGGGCCCTGAGCACAGATACGCAGTATTTT.

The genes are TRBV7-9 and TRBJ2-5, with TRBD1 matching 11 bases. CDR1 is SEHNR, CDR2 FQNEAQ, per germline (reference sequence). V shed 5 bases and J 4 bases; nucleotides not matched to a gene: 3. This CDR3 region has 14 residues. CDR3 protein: CASSSGTGGETQYF. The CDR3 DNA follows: TGTGCCAGCAGCAGTGGGACAGGGGGAGAGACCCAGTACTTC. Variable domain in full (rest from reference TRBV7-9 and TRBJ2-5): DTGVSQNPRHKITKRGQNVTFRCDPISEHNRLYWYRQTLGQGPEFLTYFQNEAQLEKSRLLSDRFSAERPKGSFSTLEIQRTEQGDSAMYLCASSSGTGGETQYFGPGTRLLVL.

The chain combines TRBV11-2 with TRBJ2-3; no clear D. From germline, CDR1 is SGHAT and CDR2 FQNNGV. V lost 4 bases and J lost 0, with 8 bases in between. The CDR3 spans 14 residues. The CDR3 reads CASSSLGSTDTQYF. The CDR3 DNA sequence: TGTGCCAGCAGCTCCCTGGGGAGCACAGATACGCAGTATTTT.

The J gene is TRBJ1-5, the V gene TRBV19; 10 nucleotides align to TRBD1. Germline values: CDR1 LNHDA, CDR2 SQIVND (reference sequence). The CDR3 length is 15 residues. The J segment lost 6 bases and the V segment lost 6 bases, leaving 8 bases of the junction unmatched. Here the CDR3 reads CASRPTGGAGQPQHF. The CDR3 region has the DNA TGTGCCAGTAGGCCGACAGGGGGCGCGGGTCAGCCCCAGCATTTT.

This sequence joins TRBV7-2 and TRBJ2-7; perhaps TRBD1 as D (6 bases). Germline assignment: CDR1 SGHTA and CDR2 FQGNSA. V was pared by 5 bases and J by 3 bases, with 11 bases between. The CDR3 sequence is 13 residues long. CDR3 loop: CASSPDRDYEQYF. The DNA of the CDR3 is TGTGCCAGCAGCCCGGACAGAGACTACGAGCAGTACTTC.

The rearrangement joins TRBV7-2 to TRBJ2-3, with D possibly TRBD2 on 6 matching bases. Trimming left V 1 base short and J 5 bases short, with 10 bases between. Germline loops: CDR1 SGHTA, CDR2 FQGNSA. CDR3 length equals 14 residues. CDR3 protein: CASSLEGRGDTQYF. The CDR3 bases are TGTGCCAGCAGCTTAGAGGGGCGGGGAGATACGCAGTATTTT.

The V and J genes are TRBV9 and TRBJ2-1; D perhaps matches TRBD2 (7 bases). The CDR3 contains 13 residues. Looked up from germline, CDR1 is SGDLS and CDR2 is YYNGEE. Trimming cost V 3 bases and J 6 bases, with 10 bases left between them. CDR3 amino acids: CASSAGGLNEQFF. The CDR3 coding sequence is TGTGCCAGCAGCGCCGGGGGGCTCAATGAGCAGTTCTTC. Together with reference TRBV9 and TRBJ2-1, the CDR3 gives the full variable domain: DSGVTQTPKHLITATGQRVTLRCSPRSGDLSVYWYQQSLDQGLQFLIQYYNGEERAKGNILERFSAQQFPDLHSELNLSSLELGDSALYFCASSAGGLNEQFFGPGTRLTVL.

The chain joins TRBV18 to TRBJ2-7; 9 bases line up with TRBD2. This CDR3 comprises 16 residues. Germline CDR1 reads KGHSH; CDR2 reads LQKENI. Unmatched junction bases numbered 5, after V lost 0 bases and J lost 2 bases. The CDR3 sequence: CASSPPGLAGTYEQYF. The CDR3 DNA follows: TGTGCCAGCTCACCACCGGGGCTAGCGGGAACCTACGAGCAGTACTTC.